The rows below give T cell receptor beta chains drawn from one sample of a study of T cell changes during pregnancy in multiple sclerosis. TCRdb's copy holds only in-frame clones and misses some; the assay was immunoSEQ multiplex PCR. The sample lists 40,000 or so clones; roughly 90% were seen once. The sequences come from CD8+ T cells from peripheral blood mononuclear cells, collected in the third trimester of pregnancy. These TCRs come from a female donor with multiple sclerosis, enrolled in a pregnancy study. The CDR3 runs from the conserved cysteine through the conserved F or W. The order of the fields is clone size, J gene, D gene, V gene, CDR3 DNA, CDR3 protein. A D gene is named only where the DNA matches it firmly. Rows may omit the clone size; those that give it use once, few, many or a size class.

abundance: .
j_gene: TRBJ2-4
d_gene: .
v_gene: TRBV4-3
CDR3nt: TGCGCCAGCAGCCAAGATTGGCGGGACGGAGACATTCAGTACTTC
CDR3aa: CASSQDWRDGDIQYF

abundance: few
j_gene: TRBJ1-5
d_gene: .
v_gene: TRBV7-3
CDR3nt: TGTGCCAGCAGCTGGGGGGACAATCAGCCCCAGCATTTT
CDR3aa: CASSWGDNQPQHF

abundance: .
j_gene: TRBJ2-3
d_gene: .
v_gene: TRBV2
CDR3nt: TGTGCCAGCGGGTCAGGGGGCACAGATACGCAGTATTTT
CDR3aa: CASGSGGTDTQYF

abundance: .
j_gene: TRBJ2-1
d_gene: TRBD2
v_gene: TRBV27
CDR3nt: TGTGCCAGCAGTCCTGGGACTAGCGGGAACAATGAGCAGTTCTTC
CDR3aa: CASSPGTSGNNEQFF

abundance: .
j_gene: TRBJ1-5
d_gene: .
v_gene: TRBV28
CDR3nt: TGTGCCAGCAGTCTTATCCCAGGGATTGTGGGTCAGCCCCAGCATTTT
CDR3aa: CASSLIPGIVGQPQHF

abundance: .
j_gene: TRBJ2-4
d_gene: .
v_gene: TRBV11-2
CDR3nt: TGTGCCAGCAGCCCGACTAGAGAAAACATTCAGTACTTC
CDR3aa: CASSPTRENIQYF

abundance: .
j_gene: TRBJ2-1
d_gene: TRBD2
v_gene: TRBV10-3
CDR3nt: TGTGCCATCACCAGCGGGACCTACAATGAGCAGTTCTTC
CDR3aa: CAITSGTYNEQFF

abundance: .
j_gene: TRBJ2-1
d_gene: .
v_gene: TRBV6-5
CDR3nt: TGTGCCAGCAGTTACTCCCAGGGTTTGTATGAGCAGTTCTTC
CDR3aa: CASSYSQGLYEQFF

abundance: .
j_gene: TRBJ2-1
d_gene: TRBD1
v_gene: TRBV5-1
CDR3nt: TGCGCCAGCAGCCCCGGGACAGGGGGTCTTAATGAGCAGTTCTTC
CDR3aa: CASSPGTGGLNEQFF

abundance: few
j_gene: TRBJ1-5
d_gene: .
v_gene: TRBV4-3
CDR3nt: TGCGCCAGCAGCCCCGACAGCAGCAATCAGCCCCAGCATTTT
CDR3aa: CASSPDSSNQPQHF

abundance: .
j_gene: TRBJ1-2
d_gene: .
v_gene: TRBV7-9
CDR3nt: TGTGCCAGCAGCCCCCCCTTACAGCGGGGTAAGGCGGACTATGGCTACACCTTC
CDR3aa: CASSPPLQRGKADYGYTF

abundance: .
j_gene: TRBJ2-6
d_gene: .
v_gene: TRBV27
CDR3nt: TGTGCCAGCGGGCAGGGGGCCAACGTCCTGACTTTC
CDR3aa: CASGQGANVLTF

abundance: .
j_gene: TRBJ2-7
d_gene: TRBD1
v_gene: TRBV4-3
CDR3nt: TGCGCCAGCAGCCCGGGACAGGGCATCTACGAGCAGTACTTC
CDR3aa: CASSPGQGIYEQYF

abundance: .
j_gene: TRBJ2-3
d_gene: .
v_gene: TRBV7-3
CDR3nt: TGTGCCAGCAGCCACGGGATTGGTGGCCCGACAGATACGCAGTATTTT
CDR3aa: CASSHGIGGPTDTQYF

abundance: .
j_gene: TRBJ2-7
d_gene: .
v_gene: TRBV19
CDR3nt: TGTGCCAGTAGTTCTCGGGAAGCATTCTCGTCCTACGAGCAGTACTTC
CDR3aa: CASSSREAFSSYEQYF

abundance: .
j_gene: TRBJ2-1
d_gene: .
v_gene: TRBV11-2
CDR3nt: TGTGCCAGCAGCACTCCACGCAGCGGGCGCGACCATGAGCAGTTCTTC
CDR3aa: CASSTPRSGRDHEQFF

abundance: .
j_gene: TRBJ2-1
d_gene: .
v_gene: TRBV29-1
CDR3nt: TGCAGCGTCACGGGACTCCGTGACAATGAGCAGTTCTTC
CDR3aa: CSVTGLRDNEQFF

abundance: .
j_gene: TRBJ2-2
d_gene: TRBD2
v_gene: TRBV28
CDR3nt: TGTGCCAGCAGTGAGGGACTAGCGGGGACGACCGGGGAGCTGTTTTTT
CDR3aa: CASSEGLAGTTGELFF

abundance: once
j_gene: TRBJ1-2
d_gene: .
v_gene: TRBV4-3
CDR3nt: TGCGCCAGCAGCCAAGATGAACGGGGGGCTCCCTATGGCTACACCTTC
CDR3aa: CASSQDERGAPYGYTF

abundance: .
j_gene: TRBJ2-7
d_gene: TRBD2
v_gene: TRBV4-3
CDR3nt: TGCGCCAGCAGCCAAGATCGGGACGGGAGGCTCTACGAGCAGTACTTC
CDR3aa: CASSQDRDGRLYEQYF

abundance: .
j_gene: TRBJ2-5
d_gene: .
v_gene: TRBV6-6
CDR3nt: TGTGCCAGCAGTTACACCGGGGAGACCCAGTACTTC
CDR3aa: CASSYTGETQYF

abundance: .
j_gene: TRBJ2-7
d_gene: .
v_gene: TRBV2
CDR3nt: TGTGCCAGCAGTGAAAATGTGGGCCCCTACGAGCAGTACTTC
CDR3aa: CASSENVGPYEQYF

abundance: .
j_gene: TRBJ2-7
d_gene: TRBD2
v_gene: TRBV27
CDR3nt: TGTGCCAGCAGCTCCTTATGGCTGATCGGCTCGACTAGCGGGGGAGAGGGGGTCTACGAGCAGTACTTC
CDR3aa: CASSSLWLIGSTSGGEGVYEQYF